These 18 T cell receptor beta chains were sequenced from one sample in a study of tissue T cells after allogeneic stem cell transplantation. TCRdb's copy holds only in-frame clones and misses some; the assay was immunoSEQ multiplex PCR. This sample yields more than 20,000 clones, of which under 95% are seen a single time; 2% to 2.5% belongs to the top ten. The specimen comprised blood, sampled before transplantation. These receptors originate from a male donor older than 55 who later had graft-versus-host disease after an allogeneic stem cell transplant.

The chain combines TRBV9 with TRBJ2-2; D is uncertain. CDR3 length: 15 residues. V was shortened by 1 base and J by 2 bases, with 9 bases between the two germline ends. Germline CDR1 SGDLS, CDR2 YYNGEE. CDR3 nucleotide sequence: TGTGCCAGCAGCGTATCCCCTTCTAACACCGGGGAGCTGTTTTTT. The encoded protein is CASSVSPSNTGELFF.

The chain employs TRBV2 and TRBJ1-5; 8 bases align to TRBD1. The germline V gene has CDR1 SNHLY and CDR2 FYNNEI. V was clipped by 6 bases and J by 2 bases; unmatched bases: 3. There are 14 residues in the CDR3. The CDR3 DNA reads as TGTGCCAGCAGCCCGGGACAGGGCAATCAGCCCCAGCATTTT. Its protein is CASSPGQGNQPQHF.

This clone was counted between two and nine times. The chain employs TRBV5-1 and TRBJ1-3, with no clear D. The CDR3 consists of 11 residues. The germline gives CDR1 SGHRS, CDR2 YFSETQ. CDR3 loop: CPQSRGNTIYF. Written as DNA, the CDR3 is TGCCCACAAAGCCGTGGAAACACCATATATTTT. The full variable domain, with the rest looked up from reference TRBV5-1 and TRBJ1-3, is KAGVTQTPRYLIKTRGQQVTLSCSPISGHRSVSWYQQTPGQGLQFLFEYFSETQRNKGNFPGRFSGRQFSNSRSEMNVSTLELGDSALYLCPQSRGNTIYFGEGSWLTVV.

The chain links TRBV15 to TRBJ1-2; no definite D call. This CDR3 contains 14 residues. Looked up from germline, CDR1 is LNHNV and CDR2 is YYDKDF (reference sequence). V lost 1 base to trimming and J lost 8 bases, with 14 bases between them. The CDR3 nucleotides are TGTGCCACCAGCAGAGGACCGGTCCGAGGAGGCTACACCTTC. Translated, it gives CATSRGPVRGGYTF.

The chain joins TRBV11-3 to TRBJ1-1, with a tentative D call TRBD1 (5 bases). Trimming took off 5 bases at V and 0 bases at J, with 7 bases between the two ends. There are 13 residues in the CDR3. CDR1 SGHNT and CDR2 YENEEA come from the germline V gene. The CDR3 here is CASSGGMNTEAFF. CDR3 bases: TGTGCCAGCAGCGGGGGGATGAACACTGAAGCTTTCTTT.

The gene calls are TRBV29-1 and TRBJ2-5; possibly TRBD1 or TRBD2 for D (5 bases each). The CDR3 is 12 residues long. Germline values: CDR1 SQVTM, CDR2 ANQGSEA. With 4 bases removed from V and 2 bases from J, the gap between germline ends came to 8 bases. This CDR3 is CSVGGFQETQYF. The CDR3 DNA reads TGCAGCGTTGGGGGGTTTCAAGAGACCCAGTACTTC.

This clone was recorded once. The rearrangement joins TRBV3-1 (or the pseudogene TRBV3-2) to TRBJ2-4; 8 positions agree with TRBD2. The CDR3 runs to 17 residues. J gave up 2 bases and V 1 base, and 7 bases lay outside the gene matches. Germline-derived CDR1 and CDR2 are LGHDT and YNNKEL (reference sequence). The CDR3 DNA is TGTGCCAGCAGCCAAGGGGCGGGGGGCCTATCCAAAAACATTCAGTACTTC. Translating it yields CASSQGAGGLSKNIQYF.

CDR3 bases: TGTGCCAGCAGCCCCACCGGGACAGAGACCCAGTACTTC. Residues: CASSPTGTETQYF. The chain has TRBV11-3 and TRBJ2-5, with D perhaps assigned TRBD1 or TRBD2 (5 bases each). Trimming left V 5 bases short and J 4 bases short, with 11 bases between. Per the germline V gene, CDR1 is SGHNT and CDR2 is YENEEA. The CDR3 runs to 13 residues.

The chain links TRBV6-5 to TRBJ2-7, with D perhaps TRBD1 (5 bases). This CDR3 region has 14 residues. V lost 6 bases and J 2 bases, leaving 14 bases between the germline ends. Germline loops: CDR1 MNHEY, CDR2 SVGAGI. CDR3 sequence (DNA): TGTGCCAGCAGCCCACTCGGCAGGGCCTACGAGCAGTACTTC. Its translation is CASSPLGRAYEQYF.

The J gene is TRBJ1-4, the V gene TRBV19, with 10 bases identical to TRBD1. The J segment lost 5 bases and the V segment lost 3 bases, leaving 6 bases of the junction unmatched. The V gene's germline CDR1 is LNHDA and CDR2 SQIVND (reference sequence). The CDR3 is 16 amino acids. CDR3 loop: CASSIVRTGGNEKLFF. For the CDR3, the DNA is TGTGCCAGTAGTATTGTCCGGACAGGGGGAAATGAAAAACTGTTTTTT. The variable domain in full, completed from reference TRBV19 and TRBJ1-4, reads DGGITQSPKYLFRKEGQNVTLSCEQNLNHDAMYWYRQDPGQGLRLIYYSQIVNDFQKGDIAEGYSVSREKKESFPLTVTSAQKNPTAFYLCASSIVRTGGNEKLFFGSGTQLSVL.

CDR3 residues: CASNVGLARSRTQYF. CDR3 coding DNA: TGTGCCAGCAACGTGGGACTAGCGCGCTCAAGGACCCAGTACTTC. The chain has TRBV7-2 and TRBJ2-5, with TRBD2 matching over 10 bases. CDR1 and CDR2 from the germline V gene are SGHTA and FQGNSA. This CDR3 contains 15 residues. After removal of 7 bases from V and 7 bases from J, the junction contained 12 bases not matched to a gene. The whole variable domain, filled in from reference TRBV7-2 and TRBJ2-5, reads GAGVSQSPSNKVTEKGKDVELRCDPISGHTALYWYRQSLGQGLEFLIYFQGNSAPDKSGLPSDRFSAERTGGSVSTLTIQRTQQEDSAVYLCASNVGLARSRTQYFGPGTRLLVL.

The V gene is TRBV5-4, the J gene TRBJ2-5; TRBD2 aligns across 9 bases. From germline, CDR1 is SGHNT and CDR2 YYREEE (reference sequence). V shed 4 bases and J 4 bases; nucleotides not matched to a gene: 11. The CDR3 sequence is 16 residues long. CDR3 in amino acids: CASSRSGGVWGETQYF. In DNA, the CDR3 is TGTGCCAGCAGCCGTAGCGGGGGTGTATGGGGAGAGACCCAGTACTTC.

The CDR3 region is CASSPGLGNQPQHF. The CDR3 nucleotides read TGTGCCAGCTCACCAGGGCTGGGCAATCAGCCCCAGCATTTT. V is TRBV18 and J is TRBJ1-5, with D uncertain. V lost 2 bases to trimming and J lost 2 bases, with 7 bases between them. This CDR3 region has 14 residues. Germline V gene data show CDR1 as KGHSH and CDR2 as LQKENI.

This rearrangement joins TRBV10-3 to TRBJ2-5; 11 positions agree with TRBD2. The V and J ends lost 4 bases and 1 base, in that order; junction bases with no gene match: 2. The CDR3 extends over 15 amino acids. Germline values: CDR1 ENHRY, CDR2 SYGVKD. The CDR3 here is CAISGLAGPQETQYF. Here the CDR3 DNA reads TGTGCCATCAGTGGACTAGCGGGGCCCCAAGAGACCCAGTACTTC.

The chain carries TRBV19 and TRBJ2-1, with TRBD2 matching over 7 bases. Germline trimming cut 5 bases from V and 2 bases from J; bases unmatched to any gene: 3. The CDR3 totals 14 residues. Germline values: CDR1 LNHDA, CDR2 SQIVND (reference sequence). Written as DNA, the CDR3 is TGTGCCAGTAGTTTTGGGAGGGCCTACAATGAGCAGTTCTTC. This codes for CASSFGRAYNEQFF.

The V call is TRBV5-1, the J call TRBJ2-7; a weak D match, TRBD1 (5 bases). Germline lookup yields CDR1 SGHRS and CDR2 YFSETQ. The CDR3 covers 14 residues. V lost 2 bases and J lost 2, with 11 bases in between. CDR3 residues: CASSFHRNPYEQYF. The DNA of the CDR3 is TGCGCCAGCAGCTTCCACAGGAACCCCTACGAGCAGTACTTC.

V is TRBV27 and J is TRBJ2-4; D ambiguous. The CDR3 runs to 17 residues. The germline gives CDR1 MNHEY, CDR2 SMNVEV (reference sequence). V was pared by 0 bases and J by 1 base, with 13 bases between. In DNA form, the CDR3 reads TGTGCCAGCAGTTTATCGGGCCTACGTGGGGCCAAAAACATTCAGTACTTC. Translating gives CASSLSGLRGAKNIQYF.

V usage is TRBV19 and J usage is TRBJ1-3; 7 nucleotides line up with TRBD1. The CDR3 length is 15 residues. V was clipped by 7 bases and J by 4 bases; unmatched bases: 10. Per the germline V gene, CDR1 is LNHDA and CDR2 is SQIVND (reference sequence). The CDR3 region is CASNKKTGDGNTIYF. CDR3 sequence (DNA): TGTGCCAGTAACAAAAAAACAGGGGACGGAAACACCATATATTTT.